Listed here is a single T cell receptor beta chain. This clonotype has only a few counts. Its antigen remains undetermined. Qualities for individual bases were not recorded, and no much larger clone is one base off. This specimen comes from a study of identical twins (dated by TCRdb to the mid-2010s). For the study in its entirety: TCR alpha and beta repertoires from monozygotic twins, unrelated adults of various ages and cord blood were deep-sequenced to test whether fetal clonotypes persist. Replicate twin experiments were performed at different times using different library preparation protocols to rule out contamination. Paper-wide results and their limitations: A weaker excess of twin sharing was found in beta out-of-frame sequences because the signal-to-noise ratio was lowered by fewer shared sequences. Out-of-frame TCR alpha sequences shared between twins showed an excess of low generation-probability sequences compared with coincidental sharing between unrelated individuals. Recombination models systematically underestimated out-of-frame TCR alpha sharing in monozygotic twins but agreed with sharing between unrelated individuals. Zero-insertion analyses could be partly confounded by invariant T cells such as MAIT and iNKT, although diverse VJ usage argued against such confounding for most clonotypes. Fewer insertions were carried by abundant cord blood beta clonotypes, a similar but weaker trend appeared in young adult naive repertoires, and no such trend appeared in memory repertoires. Because the same donors could not be followed over many years, the conclusions depended on cross-sectional statistical analysis.

Every donor was a healthy Caucasian. The twin cohort comprised three pairs of female monozygotic twins, all aged roughly 18 to 30 years. Positive isolation kits from Invitrogen were used to isolate the CD4+ and CD8+ T cell populations. Libraries were built with 5' RACE. Sequencing was performed on an Illumina HiSeq 2000. A universal primer binding site was introduced by template switching, and a unique molecular identifier was present in the final cDNA, enabling accurate counting of TCR cDNA molecules. First-strand cDNA for TCR alpha and beta chains was synthesized from specific primers in the conserved constant-segment region. Each cDNA library was double barcoded, with a SMART-Mk sample barcode plus Illumina barcodes, to control for contamination. Two successive PCR steps introduced TruSeq adapter sequences along with Illumina sample barcodes. TCR alpha and beta cDNA libraries were sequenced on the Illumina HiSeq platform with custom primers. Turning to the authors' computational methods: Raw reads were processed with MiGEC to extract unique molecular identifiers, and MiXCR was used to determine CDR3 positions. Recombination models were inferred per individual with the repgenHMM and IGoR tools using an EM algorithm. The analysis of shared clonotypes was done with the tcR package in R, with sharing normalized by the product of cloneset sizes. Out-of-frame nonproductive sequences were analyzed to study raw recombination free of thymic and clonal selection effects. The public reads were run again by TCRdb, first through fastp at Q25 and then through MiXCR, and only productive beta chains were kept. Each record represents a unique CDR3 protein, reported with the most common genes and DNA among its rows. Here the V and J calls rest on TCRdb's processing, not on the authors' analysis. The sample table records around 490,000 distinct CDR3 sequences; approximately 20% of these occur just once. The top ten clonotypes cover 0.48% of the sample.

From cysteine to phenylalanine, the CDR3 is 15 amino acids long. The CDR3 DNA has 45 bases and is translated from base 1. V and J are truncated by 4 bases and 1 base respectively, leaving an intervening sequence of 13 bases. CDR1 and CDR2 (LGHDT, YNNKEL) derive from the germline V gene (reference sequence). This sample also appeared in a second study, on yellow fever vaccine responses in identical twins. The other study reports the following: The T cell response to vaccination in identical twins was reported by the authors to appear partly convergent and partly personalized. In identical twins, the study followed T cell clones that responded to the vaccine with precision.

This clonotype was obtained from a woman under 30 in good health. The sample consisted of CD4+ T cells sorted from blood. The sequence joins TRBV3-1 to TRBJ2-5, with TRBD2 tentatively as D gene (7 bases match). The CDR3 loop reads CASSPGGRSQETQYF. The DNA is as follows: TGTGCCAGCAGCCCGGGGGGCAGGAGCCAAGAGACCCAGTACTTC.